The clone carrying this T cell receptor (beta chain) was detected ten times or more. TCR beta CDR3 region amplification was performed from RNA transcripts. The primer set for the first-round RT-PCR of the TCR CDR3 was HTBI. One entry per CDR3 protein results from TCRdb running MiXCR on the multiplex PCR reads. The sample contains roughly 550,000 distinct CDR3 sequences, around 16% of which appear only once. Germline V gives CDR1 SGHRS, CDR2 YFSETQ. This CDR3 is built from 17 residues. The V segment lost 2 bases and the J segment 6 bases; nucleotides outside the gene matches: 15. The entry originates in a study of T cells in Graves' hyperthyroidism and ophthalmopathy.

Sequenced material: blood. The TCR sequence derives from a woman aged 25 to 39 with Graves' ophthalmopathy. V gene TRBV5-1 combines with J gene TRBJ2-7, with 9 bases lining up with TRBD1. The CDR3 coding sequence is TGCGCCAGCAGCTTCCGGGACAGGGAAGCTATTCGAGGCGAGCAGTACTTC. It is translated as CASSFRDREAIRGEQYF.